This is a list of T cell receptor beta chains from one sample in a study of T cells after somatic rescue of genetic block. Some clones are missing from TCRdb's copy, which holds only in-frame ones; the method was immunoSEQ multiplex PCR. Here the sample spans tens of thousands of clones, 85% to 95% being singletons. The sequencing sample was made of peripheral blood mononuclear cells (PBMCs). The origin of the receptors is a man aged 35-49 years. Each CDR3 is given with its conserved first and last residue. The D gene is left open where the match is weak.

CASSDSSGGADTQYF	TGTGCCAGCAGTGACTCTAGCGGGGGGGCAGATACGCAGTATTTT	TRBJ2-3	TRBD2	TRBV6-4
CARSLRESNNTEAFF	TGTGCCAGAAGCTTAAGGGAGTCAAATAACACTGAAGCTTTCTTT	TRBJ1-1	NA	TRBV5-3
CASSQTGLMRTEAFF	TGCGCCAGCAGCCAAACCGGACTCATGCGGACTGAAGCTTTCTTT	TRBJ1-1	NA	TRBV4-1
CASSTGGSIQYF	TGTGCCAGCAGCACGGGGGGGTCCATTCAGTACTTC	TRBJ2-4	TRBD2	TRBV6-6
CASSFELPGQVAGELFF	TGTGCCAGCAGCTTTGAATTACCGGGACAGGTAGCCGGGGAGCTGTTTTTT	TRBJ2-2	TRBD1	TRBV7-3
CASSARDRGYEQYF	TGTGCCAGCAGTGCCCGGGACAGGGGCTACGAGCAGTACTTC	TRBJ2-7	TRBD1	TRBV6-1
CASSLEGLWKYGYTF	TGTGCCAGCAGCTTAGAGGGACTCTGGAAGTATGGCTACACCTTC	TRBJ1-2	NA	TRBV7-9
CASRHDRISTDTQYF	TGTGCCAGCAGACATGACAGGATTAGCACAGATACGCAGTATTTT	TRBJ2-3	NA	TRBV6-5
CASSLAPGRTKRWTEAFF	TGTGCCAGCAGCTTAGCGCCGGGCAGGACCAAAAGGTGGACTGAAGCTTTCTTT	TRBJ1-1	NA	TRBV7-9
CASSLATSPNEQFF	TGTGCCAGCAGCTTAGCGACTAGCCCAAATGAGCAGTTCTTC	TRBJ2-1	TRBD2	TRBV7-9
CASSQLSPPSAGQETQYF	TGCGCCAGCAGCCAGTTGAGTCCCCCCTCAGCGGGGCAAGAGACCCAGTACTTC	TRBJ2-5	TRBD2	TRBV4-1
CASSLSWRQPQHF	TGTGCCAGCAGCTTATCCTGGCGGCAGCCCCAGCATTTT	TRBJ1-5	NA	TRBV7-9
CASSLVEAYNEQFF	TGTGCCAGCAGCTTAGTAGAGGCCTACAATGAGCAGTTCTTC	TRBJ2-1	NA	TRBV7-9
CASSYVTGGTEAFF	TGCGCCAGCAGCTACGTCACAGGGGGGACTGAAGCTTTCTTT	TRBJ1-1	TRBD1	TRBV5-1
CASSLEYEQYF	TGCGCCAGCAGCTTGGAGTACGAGCAGTACTTC	TRBJ2-7	NA	TRBV5-1
CASSYQADEQYF	TGTGCCAGCAGTTACCAGGCCGACGAGCAGTACTTC	TRBJ2-7	NA	TRBV6-6
CASTFRDSSATNEKLFF	TGTGCCAGCACCTTCCGGGACAGTTCTGCAACTAATGAAAAACTGTTTTTT	TRBJ1-4	TRBD1	TRBV5-5
CASSPGPGQGSYEQYF	TGTGCCAGCTCACCTGGACCGGGACAGGGTTCCTACGAGCAGTACTTC	TRBJ2-7	TRBD1	TRBV18